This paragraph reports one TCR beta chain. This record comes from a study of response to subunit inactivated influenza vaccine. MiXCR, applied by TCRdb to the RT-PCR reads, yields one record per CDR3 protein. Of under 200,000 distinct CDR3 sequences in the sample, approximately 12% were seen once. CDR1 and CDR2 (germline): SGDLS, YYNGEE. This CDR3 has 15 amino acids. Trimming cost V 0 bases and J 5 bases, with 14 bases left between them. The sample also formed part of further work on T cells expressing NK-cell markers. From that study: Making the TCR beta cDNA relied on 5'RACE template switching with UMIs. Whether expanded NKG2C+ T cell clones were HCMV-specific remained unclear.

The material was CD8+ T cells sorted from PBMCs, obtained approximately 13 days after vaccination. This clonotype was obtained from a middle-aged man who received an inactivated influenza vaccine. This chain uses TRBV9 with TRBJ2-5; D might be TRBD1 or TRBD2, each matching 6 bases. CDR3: CASSVVGGQGETQYF. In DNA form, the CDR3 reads TGTGCCAGCAGCGTAGTGGGGGGCCAGGGGGAGACCCAGTACTTC.